Below, 11 T cell receptor beta chains from the same sample are listed, as sequenced in a study of blood T cell repertoires in COVID-19. TCRdb's table, derived via immunoSEQ multiplex PCR, lists solely in-frame clones and lacks some. The sample gives about 200,000 clones, 94% of which show up once; about 0.76% is in the top ten. Sequencing was done on a sample of peripheral blood. The receptors were gathered from a man aged 25 to 40 with COVID-19, enrolled during active disease.

The rearrangement joins TRBV5-1 to TRBJ2-3, with TRBD2 as a possible D gene (6 bases). V dropped 0 bases and J dropped 3 bases, with 8 bases sitting between them. The CDR3 length is 14 residues. Germline V gene data show CDR1 as SGHRS and CDR2 as YFSETQ. Written as DNA, the CDR3 is TGCGCCAGCAGCTTGGCGGGGGAGACAGATACGCAGTATTTT. Amino acid sequence: CASSLAGETDTQYF. Drawing the rest from reference TRBV5-1 and TRBJ2-3, the complete variable domain is KAGVTQTPRYLIKTRGQQVTLSCSPISGHRSVSWYQQTPGQGLQFLFEYFSETQRNKGNFPGRFSGRQFSNSRSEMNVSTLELGDSALYLCASSLAGETDTQYFGPGTRLTVL.

This rearrangement joins TRBV2 to TRBJ1-6; 10 bases agree with TRBD1. CDR3 length: 13 residues. J gave up 5 bases and V 11 bases, and 3 bases lay outside the gene matches. Germline CDR1 SNHLY, CDR2 FYNNEI. The CDR3 sequence is CAGGTGDNSPLHF. The DNA for the CDR3 is TGTGCCGGTGGGACAGGGGATAATTCACCCCTCCACTTT. The variable domain in full, completed from reference TRBV2 and TRBJ1-6, reads EPEVTQTPSHQVTQMGQEVILRCVPISNHLYFYWYRQILGQKVEFLVSFYNNEISEKSEIFDDQFSVERPDGSNFTLKIRSTKLEDSAMYFCAGGTGDNSPLHFGNGTRLTVT.

The chain employs TRBV18 and TRBJ1-1; a possible D gene is TRBD1 (5 bases). V was clipped by 0 bases and J by 4 bases, with 12 bases between them. The CDR3 has 15 amino acids. The V gene's germline CDR1 is KGHSH and CDR2 LQKENI. In DNA form, the CDR3 reads TGTGCCAGCTCACCACCGGGACTCGGCAGCACTGAAGCTTTCTTT. Translated, it gives CASSPPGLGSTEAFF.

This sequence joins TRBV5-4 and TRBJ1-4; tentatively, D is TRBD1 (6 bases). Germline CDR1 reads SGHNT; CDR2 reads YYREEE (reference sequence). CDR3 length: 16 amino acids. V was cut by 2 bases and J by 8 bases, with 19 bases left in between. The CDR3 nucleotides are TGTGCCAGCAGCTTTTCCCTGCAGGGGTTGGGGGAAAAACTGTTTTTT. This translates into CASSFSLQGLGEKLFF.

The chain is built from TRBV5-6 and TRBJ1-2; no clear D gene. Trimming took 0 bases from V and 8 from J, leaving 5 bases between them. The CDR3 runs to 11 residues. The germline V gene encodes CDR1 SGHDT and CDR2 YYEEEE. The DNA for the CDR3 is TGTGCCAGCAGCTTGGGAGGGGGCTACACCTTC. This codes for CASSLGGGYTF.

This chain links TRBV30 with TRBJ2-3, with D tentatively TRBD1 (7 bases). Trimming cost V 3 bases and J 1 base, with 17 bases left between them. CDR1 GTSNPN and CDR2 SVGIG come from the germline V gene (reference sequence). This CDR3 region has 16 residues. The DNA for the CDR3 is TGTGCCTGGAGCCGAGGTCAGGGGGGCCGCACAGATACGCAGTATTTT. Translating gives CAWSRGQGGRTDTQYF.

The rearrangement links TRBV5-1 to TRBJ1-2; no firm D call. V was trimmed by 5 bases and J by 2 bases, leaving 10 bases between them. This CDR3 has 13 amino acids. Per the germline V gene, CDR1 is SGHRS and CDR2 is YFSETQ. CDR3 coding DNA: TGCGCCAGCAGAAGGAGTGAAAACTATGGCTACACCTTC. Protein: CASRRSENYGYTF.

The sample holds one count of this clone. This rearrangement joins TRBV5-4 to TRBJ1-1, with D possibly being TRBD1 (5 bases). With 0 bases removed from V and 1 base from J, the gap between germline ends came to 7 bases. CDR1 is SGHNT, CDR2 YYREEE, per germline (reference sequence). The CDR3 contains 14 residues. The CDR3 here is CASSLVQANTEAFF. For the CDR3, the DNA is TGTGCCAGCAGCTTGGTACAGGCGAACACTGAAGCTTTCTTT.

This clone was picked up one time. V and J are TRBV18 and TRBJ1-4; 9 positions match TRBD1. This CDR3 comprises 15 residues. The junction had 3 bases not matched to a gene; V was cut back by 2 bases and J by 5 bases. Germline CDR1 KGHSH, CDR2 LQKENI. For the CDR3, the DNA is TGTGCCAGCTCACCAAGGGACAGGGCCAATGAAAAACTGTTTTTT. Translating it yields CASSPRDRANEKLFF.

This sequence joins TRBV7-9 and TRBJ2-1; 7 nucleotides match TRBD1. CDR3 length: 13 residues. The germline V gene encodes CDR1 SEHNR and CDR2 FQNEAQ (reference sequence). V was clipped by 1 base and J by 10 bases; unmatched bases: 4. This CDR3 reads CASSLGTGVEQFF. As DNA, the CDR3 is TGTGCCAGCAGCTTAGGGACAGGCGTCGAGCAGTTCTTC.

The chain has TRBV19 and TRBJ1-2; D call uncertain. Germline V gives CDR1 LNHDA, CDR2 SQIVND (reference sequence). There are 15 residues in the CDR3. V was clipped by 2 bases and J by 5 bases, with 15 bases between them. In DNA form, the CDR3 reads TGTGCCAGTAGTATACATGACTATGATGGATATGGCTACACCTTC. This encodes CASSIHDYDGYGYTF.